This record covers a single T cell receptor (beta chain). The antigen is unknown. The sample comes from a study of spatial heterogeneity in lung cancer. Across the whole study: In raw reads, more than 9.5 appearances on average were recorded for each unique TCR and UMI combination.

Sample time point: sample taken at primary tumor resection. Material for sequencing was whole RNA from tumor, nontumor lung or frozen PBMC, left unsorted. CDR3 length equals 16 residues. V shed 4 bases and J shed 6 bases, with 19 bases lying between them. CDR1 is SGHAT and CDR2 is FQNNGV in the germline V gene. Every individual TCR cDNA molecule carried its own unique molecular identifier, which allowed correction of PCR and sequencing errors. TCRdb redid the calling of the 5' RACE reads with MiXCR, one entry per CDR3 protein. The sample shows some 7,400 distinct CDR3 sequences, over 6.5% of them seen only once. Study findings and constraints: Mutation counts in tumors were tracked by counts of expanded intratumoral alpha and beta TCRs.

The material sequenced was lung tumor tissue, taken at surgery. This rearrangement joins TRBV11-2 to TRBJ2-1; D might be TRBD1 or TRBD2, each matching 5 bases. The source of this sequence is a female donor with early-stage non-small cell lung cancer. CDR3 in DNA: TGTGCCAGCAGCTCACTACTAGGTCGGGGCACCAATGAGCAGTTCTTC. Translating gives CASSSLLGRGTNEQFF. Full variable domain (remainder filled in from reference TRBV11-2 and TRBJ2-1): EAGVAQSPRYKIIEKRQSVAFWCNPISGHATLYWYQQILGQGPKLLIQFQNNGVVDDSQLPKDRFSAERLKGVDSTLKIQPAKLEDSAVYLCASSSLLGRGTNEQFFGPGTRLTVL.